These T cell receptor beta chains were read from a single sample in a study of control samples from healthy donors and cancer patients. Data came from immunoSEQ multiplex PCR; TCRdb stores just in-frame clones and leaves some out. This table has approximately 45,000 clones, 75% to 95% appearing once. The sequencing sample was made of PBMCs. The source is a woman aged 40-49 years with head and neck cancer. Each CDR3 is given with its conserved first and last residue. A D gene is named only where the DNA matches it firmly. Clone size appears in some rows only: once, few, many, or a class for an expanded clone.

clone size,D gene,V gene,J gene,CDR3 protein,CDR3 DNA
.,TRBD1,TRBV24-1,TRBJ1-5,CATSVRGLNQPQHF,TGTGCCACCAGTGTCAGGGGGCTCAATCAGCCCCAGCATTTT
.,.,TRBV7-2,TRBJ2-2,CASSLMYPGELFF,TGTGCCAGCAGCTTGATGTACCCCGGGGAGCTGTTTTTT
.,.,TRBV5-1,TRBJ1-1,CASGGEVNTEAFF,TGCGCCAGCGGGGGGGAGGTGAACACTGAAGCTTTCTTT
.,.,TRBV10-3,TRBJ2-1,CAISEWVNEQFF,TGTGCCATCAGTGAGTGGGTGAATGAGCAGTTCTTC
.,.,TRBV19,TRBJ1-1,CASSIDLTWDTEAFF,TGTGCCAGTAGTATAGATCTGACTTGGGACACTGAAGCTTTCTTT
.,TRBD2,TRBV29-1,TRBJ2-1,CSVDLGLDNNEQFF,TGCAGCGTTGATCTGGGACTAGACAACAATGAGCAGTTCTTC
.,.,TRBV5-6,TRBJ2-4,CASSHSQNIQYF,TGTGCCAGCAGCCACTCCCAGAACATTCAGTACTTC
.,.,TRBV19,TRBJ2-1,CASSQGRGFHNEQFF,TGTGCCAGTAGCCAGGGGCGCGGGTTCCACAATGAGCAGTTCTTC
.,.,TRBV9,TRBJ1-6,CASSVVDRDNSPLHF,TGTGCCAGCAGCGTAGTTGATAGGGATAATTCACCCCTCCACTTT
.,.,TRBV11-2,TRBJ2-3,CASSLDPATDTQYF,TGTGCCAGCAGCTTAGACCCGGCCACAGATACGCAGTATTTT
.,.,TRBV5-6,TRBJ2-2,CASSLLGAGELFF,TGTGCCAGCAGCTTGCTCGGCGCCGGGGAGCTGTTTTTT
.,.,TRBV19,TRBJ2-7,CASKISGMSSYEQYF,TGTGCCAGTAAAATCTCAGGGATGAGCTCCTACGAGCAGTACTTC
.,.,TRBV6-2/TRBV6-3,TRBJ1-2,CASSYSILSSQGYTF,TGTGCCAGCAGTTACTCGATCTTAAGTTCTCAAGGCTACACCTTC
.,.,TRBV25-1,TRBJ1-6,CASSVQGNSPLHF,TGTGCCAGCAGTGTCCAGGGGAATTCACCCCTCCACTTT
.,.,TRBV6-5,TRBJ1-2,CASSYEGDYGYTF,TGTGCCAGCAGTTACGAGGGTGACTATGGCTACACCTTC
.,TRBD2,TRBV2,TRBJ2-7,CASSLTSTAPSEQYF,TGTGCCAGCAGTCTGACTAGCACAGCCCCCTCTGAGCAGTACTTC
.,.,TRBV3-1/TRBV3-2,TRBJ1-2,CASSQGRGDYGYTF,TGTGCCAGCAGCCAAGGGCGGGGGGACTATGGCTACACCTTC
.,.,TRBV18,TRBJ2-1,CASSQTAGNYNEQFF,TGTGCCAGCTCGCAGACGGCAGGGAACTACAATGAGCAGTTCTTC
.,TRBD1,TRBV27,TRBJ1-2,CASSTTGGPGYGYTF,TGTGCCAGCAGCACGACAGGGGGCCCGGGGTATGGCTACACCTTC
.,.,TRBV4-2,TRBJ2-1,CASSQESAGSYNEQFF,TGTGCCAGCAGCCAAGAATCGGCGGGCTCCTACAATGAGCAGTTCTTC
.,.,TRBV28,TRBJ2-5,CASSLRGTQYF,TGTGCCAGCAGTTTACGGGGGACCCAGTACTTC
.,TRBD2,TRBV5-1,TRBJ2-7,CASRGGSGGAQEQYF,TGCGCCAGCAGGGGGGGCAGCGGGGGGGCGCAAGAGCAGTACTTC
once,TRBD1,TRBV25-1,TRBJ1-5,CASSEGQGGQPQHF,TGTGCCAGCAGTGAAGGGCAGGGGGGGCAGCCCCAGCATTTT
.,.,TRBV3-1/TRBV3-2,TRBJ1-5,CASSQGQSNQPQHF,TGTGCCAGCAGCCAAGGACAGAGCAATCAGCCCCAGCATTTT
.,TRBD1,TRBV30,TRBJ2-1,CAWSSQGSYNEQFF,TGTGCCTGGAGTTCACAGGGGTCCTACAATGAGCAGTTCTTC
.,TRBD1,TRBV7-2,TRBJ1-6,CASSWRQGSLHF,TGTGCCAGCAGCTGGCGACAGGGATCCCTCCACTTT
.,TRBD2,TRBV5-1,TRBJ2-5,CASSLAGSGSETQYF,TGCGCCAGCAGCTTGGCCGGTAGCGGGAGCGAGACCCAGTACTTC
.,TRBD1,TRBV5-1,TRBJ1-1,CASSSRTGMNTEAFF,TGCGCCAGCAGCTCAAGGACAGGGATGAACACTGAAGCTTTCTTT
.,TRBD2,TRBV9,TRBJ2-1,CASSVGGGSSYNEQFF,TGTGCCAGCAGCGTAGGGGGCGGGAGCTCCTACAATGAGCAGTTCTTC
.,TRBD1,TRBV3-1/TRBV3-2,TRBJ1-5,CASSQDCPGGPSYQGGSYNQPQHF,TGTGCCAGCAGCCAAGACTGCCCCGGGGGTCCTTCATACCAGGGGGGGAGCTACAATCAGCCCCAGCATTTT
.,TRBD1,TRBV5-1,TRBJ1-1,CASSVGGTGATEAFF,TGCGCCAGCAGCGTCGGCGGGACAGGCGCCACTGAAGCTTTCTTT
.,TRBD2,TRBV5-1,TRBJ2-5,CASSPAGGLQETQYF,TGCGCCAGCAGCCCAGCGGGGGGACTGCAAGAGACCCAGTACTTC
.,TRBD1,TRBV27,TRBJ1-3,CASSLFSRQGLSGNTIYF,TGTGCCAGCAGTTTATTTTCGAGACAGGGACTTTCTGGAAACACCATATATTTT
.,.,TRBV5-6,TRBJ1-4,CASSRAGSGWGEKLFF,TGTGCCAGCAGCCGTGCCGGTTCGGGGTGGGGTGAAAAACTGTTTTTT
.,TRBD1,TRBV6-5,TRBJ1-6,CASSWDRDNSPLHF,TGTGCCAGCAGTTGGGACAGGGATAATTCACCCCTCCACTTT
few,TRBD1,TRBV28,TRBJ2-4,CATTGTVVAKNIQYF,TGTGCCACCACCGGGACAGTGGTGGCCAAAAACATTCAGTACTTC
.,.,TRBV2,TRBJ2-1,CASSDESATYNEQFF,TGTGCCAGCAGTGATGAGAGCGCAACCTACAATGAGCAGTTCTTC
.,.,TRBV5-6,TRBJ2-6,CASSFSTAGANVLTF,TGTGCCAGCAGCTTCAGTACAGCTGGGGCCAACGTCCTGACTTTC
.,TRBD2,TRBV5-1,TRBJ2-1,CASNGGLAGVREQFF,TGCGCCAGCAACGGGGGACTAGCGGGGGTTCGGGAGCAGTTCTTC
.,TRBD2,TRBV7-3,TRBJ2-7,CASSSAGAHEQYF,TGTGCCAGCAGCTCAGCGGGAGCCCACGAGCAGTACTTC